The subject of this entry is one T cell receptor beta chain. Its antigen is not identified. The data belong to a study of T-cell memory formation after mild COVID-19. The CDR3 is 14 residues long. Germline loops: CDR1 MNHNY, CDR2 SVGAGI (reference sequence). V was pared by 7 bases and J by 5 bases, with 17 bases between. Findings of the study overall: Clones contracting over day 15 to 85 were CD4/CD8 balanced, with later expanders leaning CD4+. Shrinking CD4+ clones were chiefly CM and EM; CD8+ ones were chiefly EMRA. Memory cells collected pre-infection included some clones that later responded, suggesting cross-reactive memory joined.

Barcoded TCR alpha and TCR beta cDNA libraries with UMIs came from 5'RACE using constant-segment primers. Using its own MiXCR run on the 5' RACE reads, TCRdb lists one record per CDR3 protein. The table lists about 110,000 distinct CDR3 sequences, roughly a sixth of them singletons. The chain uses TRBV6-6 and TRBJ2-5, with D perhaps matching TRBD1 or TRBD2 (6 bases each). This TCR was recovered from a man younger than 30 who had mild COVID-19 (a few samples of this study predate the infection). Cell type and time point are not known. Material for sequencing was PBMCs or a T cell subset sorted from them (not recorded which). CDR3 loop: CASNPRGPGETQYF. CDR3 sequence (DNA): TGTGCCAGCAATCCACGGGGGCCGGGGGAGACCCAGTACTTC.